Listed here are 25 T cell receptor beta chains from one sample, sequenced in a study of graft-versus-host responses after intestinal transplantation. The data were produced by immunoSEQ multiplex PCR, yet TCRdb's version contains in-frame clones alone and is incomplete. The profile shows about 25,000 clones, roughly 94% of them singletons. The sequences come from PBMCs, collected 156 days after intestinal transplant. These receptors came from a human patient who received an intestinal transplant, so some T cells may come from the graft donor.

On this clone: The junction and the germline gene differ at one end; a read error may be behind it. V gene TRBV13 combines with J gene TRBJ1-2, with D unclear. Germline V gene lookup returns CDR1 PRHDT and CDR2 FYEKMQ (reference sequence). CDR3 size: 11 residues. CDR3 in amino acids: CASSERTALLF. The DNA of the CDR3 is TGTGCCAGCAGCGAACGGACGGCTCTTCTTTTC. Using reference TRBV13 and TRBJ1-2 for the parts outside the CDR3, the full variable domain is AAGVIQSPRHLIKEKRETATLKCYPIPRHDTVYWYQQGPGQDPQFLISFYEKMQSDKGSIPDRFSAQQFSDYHSELNMSSLELGDSALYFCASSERTALLFGSGTRLTVV.

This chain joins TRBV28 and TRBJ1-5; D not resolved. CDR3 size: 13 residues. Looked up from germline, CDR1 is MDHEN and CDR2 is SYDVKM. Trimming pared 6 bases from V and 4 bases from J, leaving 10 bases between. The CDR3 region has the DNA TGTGCCAGCAGAACGAGCAGGAATCAGCCCCAGCATTTT. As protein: CASRTSRNQPQHF.

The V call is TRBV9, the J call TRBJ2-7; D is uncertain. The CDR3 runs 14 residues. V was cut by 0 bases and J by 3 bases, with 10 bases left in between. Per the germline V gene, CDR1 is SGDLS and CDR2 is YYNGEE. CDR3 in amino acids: CASSVVSNGYEQYF. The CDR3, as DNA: TGTGCCAGCAGCGTAGTGAGTAACGGCTACGAGCAGTACTTC.

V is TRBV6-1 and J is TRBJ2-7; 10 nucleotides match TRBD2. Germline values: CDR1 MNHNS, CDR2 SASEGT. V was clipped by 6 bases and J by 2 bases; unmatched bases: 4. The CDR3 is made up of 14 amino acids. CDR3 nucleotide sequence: TGTGCCAGCAGCATACTAGCGGGGACCTACGAGCAGTACTTC. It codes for CASSILAGTYEQYF.

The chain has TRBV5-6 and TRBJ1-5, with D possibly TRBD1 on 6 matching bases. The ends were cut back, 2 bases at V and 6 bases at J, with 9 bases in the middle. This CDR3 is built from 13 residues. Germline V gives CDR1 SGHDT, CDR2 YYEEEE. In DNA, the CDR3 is TGTGCCAGCAGCTTAGGGGGTGTTCAGCCCCAGCATTTT. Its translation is CASSLGGVQPQHF. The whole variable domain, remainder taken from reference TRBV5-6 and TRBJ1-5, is DAGVTQSPTHLIKTRGQQVTLRCSPKSGHDTVSWYQQALGQGPQFIFQYYEEEERQRGNFPDRFSGHQFPNYSSELNVNALLLGDSALYLCASSLGGVQPQHFGDGTRLSIL.

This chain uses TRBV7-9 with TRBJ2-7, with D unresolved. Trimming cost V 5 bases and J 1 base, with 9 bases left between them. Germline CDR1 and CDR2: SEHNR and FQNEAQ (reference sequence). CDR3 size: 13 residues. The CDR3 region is CASSPGRSYEQYF. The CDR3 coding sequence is TGTGCCAGCAGCCCAGGACGGTCCTACGAGCAGTACTTC.

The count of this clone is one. The CDR3 reads CASSIRALVTDTQYF. The CDR3 DNA sequence: TGTGCCAGTAGTATCCGGGCACTGGTCACAGATACGCAGTATTTT. The chain uses TRBV19 and TRBJ2-3, with unresolved D. V shed 3 bases and J shed 2 bases, with 12 bases lying between them. The CDR3 is 15 residues long. Germline V gives CDR1 LNHDA, CDR2 SQIVND (reference sequence). The whole variable domain, remainder taken from reference TRBV19 and TRBJ2-3, is DGGITQSPKYLFRKEGQNVTLSCEQNLNHDAMYWYRQDPGQGLRLIYYSQIVNDFQKGDIAEGYSVSREKKESFPLTVTSAQKNPTAFYLCASSIRALVTDTQYFGPGTRLTVL.

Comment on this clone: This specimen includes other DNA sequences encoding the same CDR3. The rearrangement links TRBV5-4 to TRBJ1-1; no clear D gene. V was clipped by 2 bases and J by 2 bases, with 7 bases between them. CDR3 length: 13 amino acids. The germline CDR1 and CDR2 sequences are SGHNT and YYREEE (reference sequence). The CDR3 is CASSFGGNTEAFF. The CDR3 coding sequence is TGTGCCAGCAGCTTCGGAGGAAACACTGAAGCTTTCTTT.

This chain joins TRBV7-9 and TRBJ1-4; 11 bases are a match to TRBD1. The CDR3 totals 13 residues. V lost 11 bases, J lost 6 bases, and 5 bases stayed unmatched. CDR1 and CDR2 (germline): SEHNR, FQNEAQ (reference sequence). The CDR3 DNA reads TGTGCCGGTCAGGGACAGGGGGATGAAAAACTGTTTTTT. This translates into CAGQGQGDEKLFF.

The CDR3 region is CASSLGQSYEQYF. CDR3 coding DNA: TGCGCCAGCAGCTTGGGACAGTCCTACGAGCAGTACTTC. This chain uses TRBV5-1 with TRBJ2-7; D is perhaps TRBD1 (5 bases). Germline lookup yields CDR1 SGHRS and CDR2 YFSETQ. The CDR3 is 13 residues long. The V and J ends lost 0 bases and 1 base respectively, with 5 bases between them.

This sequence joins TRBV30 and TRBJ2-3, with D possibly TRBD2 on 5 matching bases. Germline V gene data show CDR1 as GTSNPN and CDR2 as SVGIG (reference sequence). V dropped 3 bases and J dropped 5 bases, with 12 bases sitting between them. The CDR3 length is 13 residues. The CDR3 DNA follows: TGTGCCTGGAGCGGGGTTTATGGAGATACGCAGTATTTT. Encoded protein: CAWSGVYGDTQYF. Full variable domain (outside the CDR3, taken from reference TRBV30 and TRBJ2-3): SQTIHQWPATLVQPVGSPLSLECTVEGTSNPNLYWYRQAAGRGLQLLFYSVGIGQISSEVPQNLSASRPQDRQFILSSKKLLLSDSGFYLCAWSGVYGDTQYFGPGTRLTVL.

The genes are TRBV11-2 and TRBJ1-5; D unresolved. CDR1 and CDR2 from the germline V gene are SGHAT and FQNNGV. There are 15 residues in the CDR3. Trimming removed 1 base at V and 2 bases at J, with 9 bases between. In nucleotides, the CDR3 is TGTGCCAGCAGCTTAGGGCGATGGGGCAATCAGCCCCAGCATTTT. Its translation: CASSLGRWGNQPQHF. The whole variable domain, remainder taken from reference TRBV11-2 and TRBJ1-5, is EAGVAQSPRYKIIEKRQSVAFWCNPISGHATLYWYQQILGQGPKLLIQFQNNGVVDDSQLPKDRFSAERLKGVDSTLKIQPAKLEDSAVYLCASSLGRWGNQPQHFGDGTRLSIL.

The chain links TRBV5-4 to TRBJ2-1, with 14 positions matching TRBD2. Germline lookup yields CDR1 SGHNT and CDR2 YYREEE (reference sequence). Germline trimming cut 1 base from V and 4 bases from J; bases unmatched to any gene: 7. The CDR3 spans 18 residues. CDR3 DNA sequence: TGTGCCAGCAGCTTGTCAGGGACTAGCGGGGGTCCTTACAATGAGCAGTTCTTC. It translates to CASSLSGTSGGPYNEQFF. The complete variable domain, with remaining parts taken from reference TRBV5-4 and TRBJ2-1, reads ETGVTQSPTHLIKTRGQQVTLRCSSQSGHNTVSWYQQALGQGPQFIFQYYREEENGRGNFPPRFSGLQFPNYSSELNVNALELDDSALYLCASSLSGTSGGPYNEQFFGPGTRLTVL.

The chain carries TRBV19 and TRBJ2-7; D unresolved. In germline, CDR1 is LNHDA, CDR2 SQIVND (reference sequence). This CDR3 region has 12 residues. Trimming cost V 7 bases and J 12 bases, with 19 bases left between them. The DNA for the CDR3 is TGTGCCAGTATATCAGAGTGGGGAATCGCGTACTTC. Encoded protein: CASISEWGIAYF.

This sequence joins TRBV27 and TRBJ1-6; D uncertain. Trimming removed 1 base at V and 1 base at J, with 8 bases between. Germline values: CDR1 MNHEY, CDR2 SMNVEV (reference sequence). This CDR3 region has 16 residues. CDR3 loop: CASSLLGGSYNSPLHF. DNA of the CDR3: TGTGCCAGCAGTTTATTGGGAGGGTCCTATAATTCACCCCTCCACTTT.

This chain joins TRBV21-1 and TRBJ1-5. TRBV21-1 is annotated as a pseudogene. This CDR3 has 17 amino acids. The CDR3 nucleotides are TGTGCCAGCAGAAGGATCGTAGCTACATGGCATCATCAGCCCCAGCATTTT. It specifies CASRRIVATWHHQPQHF.

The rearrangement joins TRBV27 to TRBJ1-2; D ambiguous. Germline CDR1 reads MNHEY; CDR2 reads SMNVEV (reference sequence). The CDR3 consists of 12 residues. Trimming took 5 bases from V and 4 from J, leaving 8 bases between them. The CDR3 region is CASSPEGYGYTF. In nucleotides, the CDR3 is TGTGCCAGCAGTCCAGAGGGCTATGGCTACACCTTC.

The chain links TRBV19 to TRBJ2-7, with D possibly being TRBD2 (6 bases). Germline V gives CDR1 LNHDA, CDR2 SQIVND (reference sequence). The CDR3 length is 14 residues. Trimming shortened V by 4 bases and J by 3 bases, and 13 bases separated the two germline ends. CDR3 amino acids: CASSTGLPNYEQYF. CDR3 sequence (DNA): TGTGCCAGTAGTACGGGACTCCCTAACTACGAGCAGTACTTC.

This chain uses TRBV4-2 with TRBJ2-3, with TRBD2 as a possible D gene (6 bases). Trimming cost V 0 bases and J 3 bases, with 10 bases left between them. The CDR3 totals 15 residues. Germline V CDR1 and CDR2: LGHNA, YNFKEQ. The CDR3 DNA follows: TGTGCCAGCAGCCAAGATGAGCGGGCAACAGATACGCAGTATTTT. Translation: CASSQDERATDTQYF.

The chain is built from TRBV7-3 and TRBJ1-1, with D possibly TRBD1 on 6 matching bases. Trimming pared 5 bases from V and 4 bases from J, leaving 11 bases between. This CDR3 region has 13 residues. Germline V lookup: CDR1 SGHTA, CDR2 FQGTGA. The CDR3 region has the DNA TGTGCCAGCAGCAAGGGGGGCCTCACTGAAGCTTTCTTT. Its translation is CASSKGGLTEAFF.

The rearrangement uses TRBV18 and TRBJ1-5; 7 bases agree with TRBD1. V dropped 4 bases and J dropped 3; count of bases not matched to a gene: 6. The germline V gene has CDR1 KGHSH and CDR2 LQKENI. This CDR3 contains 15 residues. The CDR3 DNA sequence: TGTGCCAGCTCACTGTTTGAGGGGGCCAATCAGCCCCAGCATTTT. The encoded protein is CASSLFEGANQPQHF.

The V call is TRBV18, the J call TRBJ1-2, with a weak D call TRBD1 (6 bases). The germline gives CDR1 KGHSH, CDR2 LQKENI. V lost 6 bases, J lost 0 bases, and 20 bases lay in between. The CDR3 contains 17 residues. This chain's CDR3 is CASSPDRLGLTNYGYTF. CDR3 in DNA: TGTGCCAGCTCCCCCGACAGGCTCGGGTTAACTAACTATGGCTACACCTTC.

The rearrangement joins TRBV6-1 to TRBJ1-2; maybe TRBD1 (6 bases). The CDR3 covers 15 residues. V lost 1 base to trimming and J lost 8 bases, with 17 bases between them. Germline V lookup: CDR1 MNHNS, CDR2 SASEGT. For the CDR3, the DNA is TGTGCCAGCAGTGAAGATCGGGGGGCCTATTTCGGCTACACCTTC. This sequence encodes CASSEDRGAYFGYTF.

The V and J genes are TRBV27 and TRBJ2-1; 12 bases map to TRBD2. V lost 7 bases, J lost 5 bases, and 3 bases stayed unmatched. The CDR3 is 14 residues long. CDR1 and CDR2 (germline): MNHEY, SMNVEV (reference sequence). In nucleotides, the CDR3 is TGTGCCAGCAAACTAGCGGGAGGCCACAATGAGCAGTTCTTC. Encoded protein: CASKLAGGHNEQFF.

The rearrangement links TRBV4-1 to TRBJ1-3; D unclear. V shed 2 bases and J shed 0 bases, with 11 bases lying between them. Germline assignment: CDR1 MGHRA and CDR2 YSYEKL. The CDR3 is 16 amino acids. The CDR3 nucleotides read TGCGCCAGCAGCCAATTCATTACGATCTCTGGAAACACCATATATTTT. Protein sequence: CASSQFITISGNTIYF.